The entry below describes one T cell receptor beta chain. Its antigen remains unknown. The sample carries other DNA sequences with the same CDR3. This sample is part of a study of shared clonotypes between healthy human individuals. Study in general: Each donor's CD4 naive and CD4 memory cells filled three plates apiece, CD8 naive two, and CD8 memory one. Overall study findings and caveats: Sequencing depth was expected to affect clonotype sharing among donors.

There are 14 residues in the CDR3. With V trimmed by 1 base and J by 2 bases, 3 bases remained unmatched. Germline CDR1 SGDLS, CDR2 YYNGEE. Sorted subsets were amplified in replicate PCRs using around 220 ng DNA, about 30,000 T cell genomes. As originally analysed: Owing to the provision of junction-only sequences devoid of quality scores by immunoSEQ, filtering differed. Profiling relied on immunoSEQ multiplex PCR, and the TCRdb table lists in-frame clones only, not all of them. The DNA gave D and trimming, while V, J and clone size come from that table. The sample has about 2 million clones; about 95% are singletons.

The J gene is TRBJ2-7, the V gene TRBV9; 7 bases map to TRBD2. Sequencing input: naive CD4+ T cells sorted from blood. The subset: CD45RA+ positively selected. The clonotype originates from a young man in good health. The CDR3 is CASSVSGTTYEQYF. Written as DNA, the CDR3 is TGTGCCAGCAGCGTATCCGGGACTACCTACGAGCAGTACTTC.